The clone carrying this T cell receptor (beta chain) was observed a handful of times. Using RNA transcripts as the source, TCR beta CDR3 regions were amplified. During a first-round RT-PCR of the TCR CDR3, the HTBI primer set was used. TCRdb redid the calling of the multiplex PCR reads with MiXCR, one entry per CDR3 protein. The sample shows hundreds of thousands of distinct CDR3 sequences, 15% of them seen only once. This record comes from a study of T cells in Graves' hyperthyroidism and ophthalmopathy. In making diagnoses, clinical symptoms, serum thyroxine and TRAb, thyroid ultrasound and orbital computed tomography were all used. The CDR3 extends over 16 amino acids. Germline lookup yields CDR1 LNHDA and CDR2 SQIVND (reference sequence). The V gene end was trimmed by 6 bases and the J gene end by 4 bases; junction bases not matched to a gene: 12.

The TCR originated in a woman aged 25 to 45 with Graves' hyperthyroidism. Sample: blood. V and J are TRBV19 and TRBJ1-2, with TRBD1 matching 9 bases. CDR3 amino acids: CASRSPRTGDLYGYTF. In DNA form, the CDR3 reads TGTGCCAGTAGATCCCCGCGGACAGGGGACCTCTATGGCTACACCTTC. Full variable domain (remainder filled in from reference TRBV19 and TRBJ1-2): DGGITQSPKYLFRKEGQNVTLSCEQNLNHDAMYWYRQDPGQGLRLIYYSQIVNDFQKGDIAEGYSVSREKKESFPLTVTSAQKNPTAFYLCASRSPRTGDLYGYTFGSGTRLTVV.